This T cell receptor beta chain emerged from a study of T-cell reconstitution after alpha-beta-depleted transplantation in children (dated by TCRdb to about 2016). For the study in its entirety: T-cell immune reconstitution after TCRalphabeta/CD19-depleted allogeneic hematopoietic cell transplantation in children was quantitatively tracked in the study by means of TCR repertoire profiling.

Comments on this clonotype: What antigen it recognizes has not been identified. It has no much larger one-base neighbor in the sample; base qualities were not kept.

The library was made by PCR. The instrument was an Illumina HiSeq 2500. TCR library preparation used molecular barcoding, with unique molecular identifiers applied to normalize quantification of the TCRbeta repertoire. Using fastp at Q25 and MiXCR, TCRdb reprocessed the public reads and kept productive beta chains. Records with the same CDR3 protein are collapsed into one entry carrying the most frequent genes and DNA. This sample is represented by approximately 240,000 distinct CDR3 sequences; about 9.5% of them were singletons. About 6.2% of the sample is taken by the ten largest. The starting material was PBMCs from the stem cell graft donor, obtained from the stem cell graft. The TCR originated in a human donor who donated a stem cell graft to a child with acute lymphoblastic leukemia.

The DNA sequence is TGCAGTGCTAGGCCGGACGCGTCTTCTAGCACAGATACGCAGTATTTT. Protein translation: CSARPDASSSTDTQYF. The chain joins TRBV20-1 to TRBJ2-3; the D segment cannot be called with confidence. The CDR3 runs 16 residues from the cysteine to the phenylalanine. Only the CDR3 portion is preserved as DNA: 48 bases, with reading frame beginning at the first base. V loses 3 bases of germline sequence and J loses 0 bases, and the interval between the two ends is 16 bases. CDR1 and CDR2 are drawn from the germline V gene (reference sequence): DFQATT, SNEGSKA.